These 32 T cell receptor beta chains were sequenced from one sample in a study of cytomegalovirus exposure and HLA in healthy donors. PCR primers comprised 60 Vbeta and 13 Jbeta primers. Assay: immunoSEQ multiplex PCR; the TCRdb copy retains only in-frame clones and omits some. The table counts 77,000 or so clones; roughly 5% lies in the top ten. Specimen: PBMCs. These receptors originate from a man aged 25 to 45 in good health and CMV-seronegative.

The gene calls are TRBV5-1 and TRBJ2-6; a possible D gene is TRBD1 (6 bases). With 3 bases removed from V and 4 bases from J, the gap between germline ends came to 14 bases. This CDR3 comprises 16 residues. Germline CDR1 is SGHRS and CDR2 is YFSETQ. The CDR3 is CASSYDRFRGANVLTF. For the CDR3, the DNA is TGCGCCAGCAGCTACGACAGGTTCCGGGGGGCCAACGTCCTGACTTTC.

The chain links TRBV13 to TRBJ1-1, with 9 positions matching TRBD1. The CDR3 is made up of 16 amino acids. J gave up 3 bases and V 5 bases, and 10 bases lay outside the gene matches. Germline V gene lookup returns CDR1 PRHDT and CDR2 FYEKMQ (reference sequence). The CDR3 bases are TGTGCCAGCAGCGCGTACACAGGGGGCTGGGACACTGAAGCTTTCTTT. Protein: CASSAYTGGWDTEAFF. Combining the CDR3 with reference TRBV13 and TRBJ1-1 gives the whole variable domain AAGVIQSPRHLIKEKRETATLKCYPIPRHDTVYWYQQGPGQDPQFLISFYEKMQSDKGSIPDRFSAQQFSDYHSELNMSSLELGDSALYFCASSAYTGGWDTEAFFGQGTRLTVV.

The chain has TRBV5-3 and TRBJ2-3; the D gene is possibly TRBD2 (5 bases). TRBV5-3 counts as an open reading frame of uncertain function. The CDR3 sequence is 10 residues long. V lost 5 bases and J lost 9, with 7 bases in between. The CDR3 spells CARRGSTQYF. In DNA, the CDR3 is TGTGCCAGAAGGGGGAGCACGCAGTATTTT.

The chain couples TRBV5-1 to TRBJ1-4; TRBD1 aligns across 7 bases. V gave up 4 bases and J gave up 3 bases; unmatched junction bases: 9. The germline V gene encodes CDR1 SGHRS and CDR2 YFSETQ. The CDR3 length is 16 residues. The chain's CDR3 is CASSGRQGFPNEKLFF. The CDR3 DNA sequence: TGCGCCAGCAGCGGTCGACAGGGCTTTCCTAATGAAAAACTGTTTTTT.

The chain links TRBV6-1 to TRBJ2-1; tentative D call: TRBD2 (5 bases). The CDR3 totals 15 residues. Trimming took 2 bases from V and 3 from J, leaving 11 bases between them. Looked up from germline, CDR1 is MNHNS and CDR2 is SASEGT. The CDR3 nucleotides read TGTGCCAGCAGTGAAACGGTGGACTTCTACAATGAGCAGTTCTTC. It yields the protein CASSETVDFYNEQFF.

Concerning this clone itself: Other nucleotide sequences from this sample produce the same CDR3. This chain links TRBV7-9 with TRBJ2-7; 10 nucleotides agree with TRBD1. CDR1 and CDR2 (germline): SEHNR, FQNEAQ (reference sequence). Trimming cost V 6 bases and J 3 bases; bases outside gene matches: 2. This CDR3 region has 13 residues. The DNA for the CDR3 is TGTGCCAGCAGTTGGGACAGGGGCTACGAGCAGTACTTC. It yields the protein CASSWDRGYEQYF. The full variable domain, rest sourced from reference TRBV7-9 and TRBJ2-7, is DTGVSQNPRHKITKRGQNVTFRCDPISEHNRLYWYRQTLGQGPEFLTYFQNEAQLEKSRLLSDRFSAERPKGSFSTLEIQRTEQGDSAMYLCASSWDRGYEQYFGPGTRLTVT.

The chain recombines TRBV7-3 with TRBJ2-1; no clear D gene. The CDR3 runs 14 residues. Germline V gives CDR1 SGHTA, CDR2 FQGTGA. V gave up 1 base and J gave up 5 bases, with 9 bases separating them. This CDR3 is CASSLSSLHNEQFF. DNA of the CDR3: TGTGCCAGCAGCTTAAGCAGTCTCCACAATGAGCAGTTCTTC.

This rearrangement joins TRBV18 to TRBJ1-3, with 7 bases fitting TRBD1. The germline gives CDR1 KGHSH, CDR2 LQKENI. Trimming removed 5 bases from V and 0 bases from J; junction bases left unmatched: 7. The CDR3 consists of 16 residues. CDR3 loop: CASSRTGLHSGNTIYF. CDR3 bases: TGTGCCAGCTCAAGGACAGGACTACACTCTGGAAACACCATATATTTT.

This rearrangement joins TRBV29-1 to TRBJ1-3, with D uncertain. V was pared by 4 bases and J by 0 bases, with 7 bases between. Looked up from germline, CDR1 is SQVTM and CDR2 is ANQGSEA. This CDR3 spans 13 amino acids. In nucleotides, the CDR3 is TGCAGCGTTGGCGGTTCCTCTGGAAACACCATATATTTT. Protein: CSVGGSSGNTIYF.

CDR3 nucleotides: TGTGCCAGCAGTGTTCCATCGAGCTCCTATAATTCACCCCTCCACTTT. Its protein product is CASSVPSSSYNSPLHF. The V call is TRBV2, the J call TRBJ1-6; D gene unclear. The CDR3 spans 16 residues. CDR1 is SNHLY, CDR2 FYNNEI, per germline. Trimming cost V 4 bases and J 0 bases, with 10 bases left between them.

The chain recombines TRBV20-1 with TRBJ2-1; D gene uncertain. Germline V gene lookup returns CDR1 DFQATT and CDR2 SNEGSKA (reference sequence). The CDR3 sequence is 10 residues long. V lost 6 bases, J lost 8 bases, and 8 bases lay in between. CDR3 nucleotide sequence: TGCAGTGCAAAGAGGTATGAGCAGTTCTTC. Encoded protein: CSAKRYEQFF.

This chain joins TRBV5-6 and TRBJ2-7; no definite D call. CDR1 and CDR2 from the germline V gene are SGHDT and YYEEEE. The CDR3 is made up of 16 amino acids. V lost 1 base and J 3 bases, leaving 17 bases between the germline ends. In DNA, the CDR3 is TGTGCCAGCAGCTTGTTCATGTCGCGGCGGCTCTACGAGCAGTACTTC. Translation: CASSLFMSRRLYEQYF.

The chain is built from TRBV9 and TRBJ2-2, with D possibly TRBD2 on 6 matching bases. The V gene's germline CDR1 is SGDLS and CDR2 YYNGEE. V lost 2 bases to trimming and J lost 0 bases, with 14 bases between them. The CDR3 loop spans 17 amino acids. CDR3 sequence: CASSVPRGSANTGELFF. DNA for the CDR3: TGTGCCAGCAGCGTCCCTCGGGGGAGCGCGAACACCGGGGAGCTGTTTTTT. The full variable domain, its missing parts supplied by reference TRBV9 and TRBJ2-2, is DSGVTQTPKHLITATGQRVTLRCSPRSGDLSVYWYQQSLDQGLQFLIQYYNGEERAKGNILERFSAQQFPDLHSELNLSSLELGDSALYFCASSVPRGSANTGELFFGEGSRLTVL.

The rearrangement joins TRBV5-6 to TRBJ2-7; 7 bases are a match to TRBD1. The CDR3 has 15 amino acids. After removal of 3 bases from V and 10 bases from J, the junction contained 16 bases not matched to a gene. Germline assignment: CDR1 SGHDT and CDR2 YYEEEE. Written as DNA, the CDR3 is TGTGCCAGCAGCTCGAACCCCCTTTCCGACAGGGCCCAGTACTTC. Translating gives CASSSNPLSDRAQYF.

The gene calls are TRBV2 and TRBJ2-1, with TRBD1 matching over 7 bases. The germline gives CDR1 SNHLY, CDR2 FYNNEI. The V segment lost 5 bases and the J segment 8 bases; nucleotides outside the gene matches: 6. The CDR3 consists of 13 residues. For the CDR3, the DNA is TGTGCCAGCAGTACCCACAGGGGCCATGAGCAGTTCTTC. It is translated as CASSTHRGHEQFF.

In nucleotides, the CDR3 is TGTGCCAGCAGCTTAGGTCGGTTGAGCTCCTACGAGCAGTACTTC. The encoded protein is CASSLGRLSSYEQYF. The genes are TRBV11-3 and TRBJ2-7, with no clear D. The V gene lost 1 base and the J gene lost 0 bases, with 10 bases spanning the gap. The CDR3 contains 15 residues. Germline V CDR1 and CDR2: SGHNT, YENEEA.

CDR3 sequence (DNA): TGCGCCAGCAGCACCCGGGACAGCGAGTACGAGCAGTACTTC. Protein: CASSTRDSEYEQYF. This chain joins TRBV4-1 and TRBJ2-7, with TRBD1 identical over 7 bases. CDR3 length: 14 amino acids. Germline V gene sequence: CDR1 MGHRA, CDR2 YSYEKL. V lost 5 bases and J lost 4; bases outside the gene matches: 8.

The chain is built from TRBV6-4 and TRBJ2-7; 11 bases align to TRBD2. The V gene's germline CDR1 is MRHNA and CDR2 SNTAGT. Trimming cost V 7 bases and J 0 bases; bases outside gene matches: 5. The CDR3 totals 15 residues. CDR3 bases: TGTGCCAGCAACCCACTAGCGGGGGTCTCCTACGAGCAGTACTTC. Translating it yields CASNPLAGVSYEQYF.

About this clone itself: The junction departs from germline at one end; a sequencing error may be responsible. The chain uses TRBV7-9 and TRBJ2-6; tentatively, D is TRBD1 (5 bases). The germline CDR1 and CDR2 sequences are SEHNR and FQNEAQ (reference sequence). This CDR3 is 16 amino acids long. CDR3 sequence reads: CASSQDRGSGANVLTF. The CDR3 DNA reads as TGCGCCAGCAGCCAAGATAGGGGCTCTGGGGCCAACGTCCTGACTTTC.

This chain joins TRBV10-1 and TRBJ1-2; weak D call: TRBD1 (6 bases). This CDR3 comprises 13 residues. Germline loops: CDR1 WNHNN, CDR2 SYGVQD (reference sequence). Trimming took 6 bases from V and 6 from J, leaving 14 bases between them. The CDR3 reads CASSKQGKDGYTF. CDR3 nucleotides: TGCGCCAGCAGCAAACAGGGTAAGGATGGCTACACCTTC.

The chain links TRBV29-1 to TRBJ2-1, with D tentatively TRBD2 (7 bases). Germline V lookup: CDR1 SQVTM, CDR2 ANQGSEA. The V end was cut by 2 bases, the J end by 5 bases, with 19 bases between. The CDR3 has 16 amino acids. CDR3 sequence reads: CSVERGGLAAHNEQFF. CDR3 nucleotides: TGCAGCGTTGAAAGGGGGGGGCTAGCGGCCCACAATGAGCAGTTCTTC.

The V and J genes are TRBV19 and TRBJ1-4; weak D call: TRBD1 (6 bases). CDR1 is LNHDA, CDR2 SQIVND, per germline (reference sequence). CDR3 length equals 16 residues. Trimming removed 3 bases at V and 0 bases at J, with 11 bases between. The CDR3 region is CASSMTGGATNEKLFF. The CDR3 DNA is TGTGCCAGTAGTATGACAGGTGGTGCAACTAATGAAAAACTGTTTTTT. Supplemented by reference TRBV19 and TRBJ1-4, the full variable domain reads DGGITQSPKYLFRKEGQNVTLSCEQNLNHDAMYWYRQDPGQGLRLIYYSQIVNDFQKGDIAEGYSVSREKKESFPLTVTSAQKNPTAFYLCASSMTGGATNEKLFFGSGTQLSVL.

The chain joins TRBV19 to TRBJ1-2, with 8 positions matching TRBD1. The CDR3 length is 15 residues. Trimming removed 6 bases from V and 6 bases from J; junction bases left unmatched: 12. Germline V gene data show CDR1 as LNHDA and CDR2 as SQIVND (reference sequence). The CDR3 bases are TGTGCCAGTAGCACCCTGGACAGGGTTGGGAATGGCTACACCTTC. Protein: CASSTLDRVGNGYTF.

The chain recombines TRBV14 with TRBJ1-2; D possibly corresponds to TRBD1 (6 bases). This CDR3 spans 16 amino acids. Per the germline V gene, CDR1 is SGHDN and CDR2 is FVKESK. V shed 0 bases and J shed 4 bases, with 15 bases lying between them. The CDR3 loop is CASSQDRQALLYGYTF. CDR3 nucleotide sequence: TGTGCCAGCAGCCAAGATAGACAGGCCCTCCTCTATGGCTACACCTTC.

This chain joins TRBV7-6 and TRBJ2-7; D is possibly TRBD2 (5 bases). V shed 1 base and J shed 2 bases, with 9 bases lying between them. This CDR3 has 14 residues. Germline V gives CDR1 SGHVS, CDR2 FNYEAQ. CDR3: CASSLDTGTYEQYF. The CDR3 DNA is TGTGCCAGCAGCTTAGATACGGGGACCTACGAGCAGTACTTC. Together with reference TRBV7-6 and TRBJ2-7, the CDR3 gives the full variable domain: GAGVSQSPRYKVTKRGQDVALRCDPISGHVSLYWYRQALGQGPEFLTYFNYEAQQDKSGLPNDRFSAERPEGSISTLTIQRTEQRDSAMYRCASSLDTGTYEQYFGPGTRLTVT.

V gene TRBV27 combines with J gene TRBJ1-3, with D maybe TRBD1 (5 bases). V shed 4 bases and J shed 1 base, with 11 bases lying between them. Germline assignment: CDR1 MNHEY and CDR2 SMNVEV (reference sequence). The CDR3 is 15 amino acids. The CDR3 region is CASSSGGTSGNTIYF. Here the CDR3 DNA reads TGTGCCAGCAGTTCGGGGGGAACTTCTGGAAACACCATATATTTT.

CDR3 sequence: CASSPRTGYYNEQFF. CDR3 coding DNA: TGCGCCAGCAGCCCCAGGACAGGTTACTACAATGAGCAGTTCTTC. The gene calls are TRBV4-1 and TRBJ2-1; 7 nucleotides align to TRBD1. From germline, CDR1 is MGHRA and CDR2 YSYEKL. The CDR3 spans 15 residues. V trimming: 4 bases; J trimming: 3 bases; junction bases outside the gene matches: 6.

The chain couples TRBV6-5 to TRBJ2-7; D might be TRBD2 (5 bases). The CDR3 consists of 13 residues. V was clipped by 6 bases and J by 7 bases, with 16 bases between them. CDR1 and CDR2 (germline): MNHEY, SVGAGI. The CDR3 loop is CASRGLAWGEQYF. The CDR3 DNA sequence: TGTGCCAGCAGGGGCTTAGCGTGGGGAGAGCAGTACTTC.

The chain employs TRBV5-1 and TRBJ2-5; possible D gene TRBD2, 5 bases. The ends were cut back, 0 bases at V and 5 bases at J, with 8 bases in the middle. In germline, CDR1 is SGHRS, CDR2 YFSETQ. This CDR3 is 13 amino acids long. This chain's CDR3 is CASSLVAWETQYF. CDR3 DNA: TGCGCCAGCAGCTTGGTAGCGTGGGAGACCCAGTACTTC. The whole variable domain, remainder taken from reference TRBV5-1 and TRBJ2-5, is KAGVTQTPRYLIKTRGQQVTLSCSPISGHRSVSWYQQTPGQGLQFLFEYFSETQRNKGNFPGRFSGRQFSNSRSEMNVSTLELGDSALYLCASSLVAWETQYFGPGTRLLVL.

The CDR3 sequence is CASGDRRGGTQYF. CDR3 coding DNA: TGTGCCAGCGGGGACCGCCGGGGGGGGACCCAGTACTTC. The chain uses TRBV25-1 and TRBJ2-5, with TRBD2 matching over 8 bases. V gave up 8 bases and J gave up 7 bases; unmatched junction bases: 9. The germline V gene encodes CDR1 MGHDK and CDR2 SYGVNS. The CDR3 length is 13 residues. The full variable domain, rest sourced from reference TRBV25-1 and TRBJ2-5, is EADIYQTPRYLVIGTGKKITLECSQTMGHDKMYWYQQDPGMELHLIHYSYGVNSTEKGDLSSESTVSRIRTEHFPLTLESARPSHTSQYLCASGDRRGGTQYFGPGTRLLVL.

The V gene is TRBV15, the J gene TRBJ2-7; 8 bases align to TRBD2. This CDR3 has 16 residues. Trimming cost V 1 base and J 0 bases; bases outside gene matches: 5. From germline, CDR1 is LNHNV and CDR2 YYDKDF (reference sequence). In DNA form, the CDR3 reads TGTGCCACCAGCAGAGGGACTAGCCGCAGCTCCTACGAGCAGTACTTC. This sequence encodes CATSRGTSRSSYEQYF.

The chain is built from TRBV28 and TRBJ2-3; D possibly corresponds to TRBD2 (5 bases). The CDR3 loop spans 12 amino acids. The germline CDR1 and CDR2 sequences are MDHEN and SYDVKM. The V gene lost 5 bases and the J gene lost 8 bases, with 11 bases spanning the gap. CDR3 nucleotide sequence: TGTGCCAGCAGTATACTACGGGGTACGCAGTATTTT. This gives the protein CASSILRGTQYF.